The present entry profiles one T cell receptor (beta chain) with its context. The antigen remains undetermined. Roughly 18-50 mg of tissue was diced for each tumor. This sample is drawn from a study of early stage breast cancer tumors. Study-level points and caveats: Compared with adjacent normal breast, tumors showed around 2.5-fold denser, more clonal T cells. Enriched TCRB sequences shared across patients were mostly commonly generated sequences.

TCRdb's table, derived via immunoSEQ multiplex PCR, lists solely in-frame clones and lacks some. The repertoire holds some 32,000 clones, with more than 65% as singletons. Trimming at V came to 2 bases and at J to 1 base, leaving 13 bases not matched to a gene. The CDR3 is 18 residues long. Germline V gene data show CDR1 as SGHDT and CDR2 as YYEEEE. The receptor's source is a person under 45 with breast cancer. The V call is TRBV5-6, the J call TRBJ2-7; TRBD2 matches at 9 bases. What was sequenced was breast tumor tissue. CDR3 loop: CASSFLRKVAGASYEQYF. CDR3 bases: TGTGCCAGCAGCTTCCTTAGAAAGGTAGCGGGAGCATCCTACGAGCAGTACTTC.